These 10 T cell receptor beta chains came from one sample sequenced in a study of regulatory T cells in long-lasting Graves disease. Indicated time point: newly diagnosed GD, antithyroid drugs for less than 3 months. RNA from PBMCs was the source of the TCR library. TCR beta libraries were built with iRepertoire HTBI primers and Arm-PCR of CDR3 regions. TCRdb analysed the multiplex PCR reads with MiXCR anew, one entry per CDR3 protein. The table shows fewer than 500,000 distinct CDR3 sequences, with about 16% occurring only once. This same sample was also taken into another study, of T cells in Graves' hyperthyroidism and ophthalmopathy.

The material sequenced was peripheral blood mononuclear cells (PBMCs), taken at new diagnosis, from a patient treated with antithyroid drugs. These TCRs come from a man aged 35-49 years with Graves disease.

There are many counts of this clonotype. The chain is built from TRBV6-1 and TRBJ1-3; perhaps TRBD1 as D (5 bases). The V end was cut by 1 base, the J end by 4 bases, with 11 bases between. The germline V gene encodes CDR1 MNHNS and CDR2 SASEGT. The CDR3 contains 15 residues. Here the CDR3 reads CASSEVSQAGNTIYF. CDR3 DNA sequence: TGTGCCAGCAGTGAAGTCTCACAGGCGGGAAACACCATATATTTT.

This clonotype was detected once. J is TRBJ2-7 and V is TRBV5-1, with a possible D match to TRBD1 (5 bases). V was clipped by 0 bases and J by 3 bases, with 13 bases between them. The CDR3 is 15 amino acids. CDR1 SGHRS and CDR2 YFSETQ come from the germline V gene. CDR3 sequence reads: CASSLVPGMSYEQYF. CDR3 in DNA: TGCGCCAGCAGCTTGGTACCAGGGATGAGCTACGAGCAGTACTTC.

This clonotype was detected many times. The rearrangement links TRBV20-1 to TRBJ2-7, with 9 bases that match TRBD2. This CDR3 has 16 residues. J lost 1 base, V lost 0 bases, and 7 bases had no gene match. Germline loops: CDR1 DFQATT, CDR2 SNEGSKA (reference sequence). The DNA of the CDR3 is TGCAGTGCTAGAGACCAGAGCGGGAGGTCTTCCTACGAGCAGTACTTC. Translated: CSARDQSGRSSYEQYF.

This clonotype has at least ten counts. The chain uses TRBV6-1 and TRBJ1-6, with D possibly being TRBD1 (5 bases). Per the germline V gene, CDR1 is MNHNS and CDR2 is SASEGT. The length of the CDR3 is 13 residues. Trimming stripped 6 bases from V and 7 bases from J, with 10 bases between. Here the CDR3 DNA reads TGTGCCAGCAGCGGGGGATGGAATTCACCCCTCCACTTT. It yields the protein CASSGGWNSPLHF.

Concerning this clonotype: This may be a read error, as it is one base from a much larger clone. This rearrangement joins TRBV25-1 to TRBJ2-5; TRBD2 agrees at 7 bases. The V segment lost 6 bases and the J segment 4 bases; nucleotides outside the gene matches: 20. The length of the CDR3 is 18 residues. Germline V gene data show CDR1 as MGHDK and CDR2 as SYGVNS. Here the CDR3 DNA reads TGTGCCAGCAGCTACCTCATAAGCACCGCGGGAGTTAGAGAGACCCAGTACTTC. Protein sequence: CASSYLISTAGVRETQYF.

This clonotype was counted many times. The chain links TRBV3-1 to TRBJ1-1; D unresolved. This CDR3 is built from 15 residues. Germline V lookup: CDR1 LGHDT, CDR2 YNNKEL (reference sequence). Trimming left V 4 bases short and J 4 bases short, with 16 bases between. The CDR3 DNA follows: TGTGCCAGCAGCCCTACCCGTTATCTGGGCACTGAAGCTTTCTTT. Protein product: CASSPTRYLGTEAFF.

This clonotype has ten or more counts. The J gene is TRBJ2-7, the V gene TRBV7-2; 13 bases match TRBD2. V gave up 6 bases and J gave up 2 bases; unmatched junction bases: 4. Germline V gene sequence: CDR1 SGHTA, CDR2 FQGNSA. This CDR3 comprises 15 residues. This chain's CDR3 is CASRRTSGGPYEQYF. The CDR3 bases are TGTGCCAGCAGAAGGACTAGCGGGGGTCCCTACGAGCAGTACTTC.

This clonotype has a count of ten or more. The V gene is TRBV19, the J gene TRBJ1-1, with D possibly being TRBD1 (6 bases). Germline lookup yields CDR1 LNHDA and CDR2 SQIVND (reference sequence). V shed 4 bases and J shed 4 bases, with 13 bases lying between them. The CDR3 is 14 residues long. CDR3 sequence (DNA): TGTGCCAGTAGTACACAGGGCCAGATCACTGAAGCTTTCTTT. Encoded protein: CASSTQGQITEAFF. Based on the CDR3 plus reference TRBV19 and TRBJ1-1, the full variable domain is DGGITQSPKYLFRKEGQNVTLSCEQNLNHDAMYWYRQDPGQGLRLIYYSQIVNDFQKGDIAEGYSVSREKKESFPLTVTSAQKNPTAFYLCASSTQGQITEAFFGQGTRLTVV.

This chain connects TRBV18 to TRBJ2-2; D unclear. V lost 0 bases to trimming and J lost 5 bases, with 10 bases between them. The germline V gene has CDR1 KGHSH and CDR2 LQKENI. This CDR3 is 15 amino acids long. CDR3 amino acids: CASSPPVGSTGELFF. Written as DNA, the CDR3 is TGTGCCAGCTCACCACCGGTTGGCTCGACCGGGGAGCTGTTTTTT. The entire variable domain, with the rest obtained from reference TRBV18 and TRBJ2-2, is as follows: NAGVMQNPRHLVRRRGQEARLRCSPMKGHSHVYWYRQLPEEGLKFMVYLQKENIIDESGMPKERFSAEFPKEGPSILRIQQVVRGDSAAYFCASSPPVGSTGELFFGEGSRLTVL.

The rearrangement uses TRBV28 and TRBJ2-4; 10 bases are a match to TRBD1. Germline-derived CDR1 and CDR2 are MDHEN and SYDVKM. This CDR3 contains 18 residues. Losses at the gene ends were 5 bases for V and 0 bases for J; bases not matched to a gene: 10. The CDR3 region is CASSEDRGAVLAKNIQYF. In DNA form, the CDR3 reads TGTGCCAGCAGTGAGGACAGGGGGGCCGTTTTAGCCAAAAACATTCAGTACTTC. The entire variable domain, with the rest obtained from reference TRBV28 and TRBJ2-4, is as follows: DVKVTQSSRYLVKRTGEKVFLECVQDMDHENMFWYRQDPGLGLRLIYFSYDVKMKEKGDIPEGYSVSREKKERFSLILESASTNQTSMYLCASSEDRGAVLAKNIQYFGAGTRLSVL.